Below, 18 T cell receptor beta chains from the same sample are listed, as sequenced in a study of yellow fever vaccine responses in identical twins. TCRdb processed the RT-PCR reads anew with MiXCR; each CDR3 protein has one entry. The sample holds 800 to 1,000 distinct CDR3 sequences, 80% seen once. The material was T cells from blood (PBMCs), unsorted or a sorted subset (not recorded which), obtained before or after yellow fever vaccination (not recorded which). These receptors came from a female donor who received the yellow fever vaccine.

The CDR3 DNA is TGTGCCAGCAGTCTCCCCGGGACACCAATCAATGAGCAGTTCTTC. Translated, it gives CASSLPGTPINEQFF. The chain couples TRBV7-3 to TRBJ2-1; D possibly corresponds to TRBD1 (6 bases). CDR1 is SGHTA and CDR2 is FQGTGA in the germline V gene. With 6 bases removed from V and 6 bases from J, the gap between germline ends came to 18 bases. The CDR3 is 15 residues long.

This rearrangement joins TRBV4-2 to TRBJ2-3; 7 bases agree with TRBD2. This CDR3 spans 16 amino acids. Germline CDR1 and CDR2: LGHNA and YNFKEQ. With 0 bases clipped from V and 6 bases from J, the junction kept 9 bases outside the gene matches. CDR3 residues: CASSQDRGGGGDTQYF. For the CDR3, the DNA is TGTGCCAGCAGCCAAGATCGGGGTGGGGGAGGGGATACGCAGTATTTT.

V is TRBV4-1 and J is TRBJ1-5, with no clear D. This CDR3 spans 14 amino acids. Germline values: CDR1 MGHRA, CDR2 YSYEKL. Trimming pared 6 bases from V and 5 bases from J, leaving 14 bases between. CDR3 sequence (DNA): TGCGCCAGCAGTATGGTGGTGGCGGATCAGCCCCAGCATTTT. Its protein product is CASSMVVADQPQHF.

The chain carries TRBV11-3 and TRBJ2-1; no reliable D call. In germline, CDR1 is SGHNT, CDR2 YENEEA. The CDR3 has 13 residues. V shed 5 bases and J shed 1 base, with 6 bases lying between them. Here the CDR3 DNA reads TGTGCCAGCAGCCTCGGATCCTACAATGAGCAGTTCTTC. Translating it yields CASSLGSYNEQFF.

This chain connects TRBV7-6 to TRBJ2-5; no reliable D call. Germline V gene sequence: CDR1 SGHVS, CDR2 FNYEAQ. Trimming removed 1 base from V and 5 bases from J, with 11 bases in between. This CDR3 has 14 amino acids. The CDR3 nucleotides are TGTGCCAGCAGCTTAGGCTCTCTGGGGGAGACCCAGTACTTC. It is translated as CASSLGSLGETQYF.

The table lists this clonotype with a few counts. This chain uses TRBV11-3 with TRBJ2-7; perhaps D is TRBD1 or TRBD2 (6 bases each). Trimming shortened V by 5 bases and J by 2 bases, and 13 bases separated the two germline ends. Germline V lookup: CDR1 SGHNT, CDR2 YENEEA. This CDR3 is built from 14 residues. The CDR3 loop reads CASSTDRGPYEQYF. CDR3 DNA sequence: TGTGCCAGCAGCACAGATCGGGGGCCCTACGAGCAGTACTTC.

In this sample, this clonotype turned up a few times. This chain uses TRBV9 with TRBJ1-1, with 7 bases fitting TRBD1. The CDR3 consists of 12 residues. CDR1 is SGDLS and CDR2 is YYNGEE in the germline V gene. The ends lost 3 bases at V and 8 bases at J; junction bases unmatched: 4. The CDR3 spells CASSAGQQEAFF. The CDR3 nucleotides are TGTGCCAGCAGCGCGGGACAGCAAGAAGCTTTCTTT.

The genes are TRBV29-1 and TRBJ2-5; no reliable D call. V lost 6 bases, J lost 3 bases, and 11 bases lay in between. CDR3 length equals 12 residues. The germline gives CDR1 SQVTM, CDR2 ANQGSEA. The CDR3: CSVVGPEETQYF. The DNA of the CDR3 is TGCAGCGTGGTAGGCCCTGAAGAGACCCAGTACTTC.

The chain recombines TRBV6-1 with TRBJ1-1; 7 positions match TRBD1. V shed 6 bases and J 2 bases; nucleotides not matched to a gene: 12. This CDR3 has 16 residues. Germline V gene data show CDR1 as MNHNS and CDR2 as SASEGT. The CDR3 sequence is CASRRDRQGANTEAFF. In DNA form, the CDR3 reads TGTGCCAGCAGGCGAGATAGACAGGGAGCCAACACTGAAGCTTTCTTT.

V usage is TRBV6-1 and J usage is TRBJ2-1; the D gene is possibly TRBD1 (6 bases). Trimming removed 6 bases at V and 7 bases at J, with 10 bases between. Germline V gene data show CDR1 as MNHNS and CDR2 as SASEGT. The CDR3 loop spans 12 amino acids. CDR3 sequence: CASRGAGNEQFF. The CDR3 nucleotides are TGTGCCAGCAGGGGGGCCGGGAATGAGCAGTTCTTC.

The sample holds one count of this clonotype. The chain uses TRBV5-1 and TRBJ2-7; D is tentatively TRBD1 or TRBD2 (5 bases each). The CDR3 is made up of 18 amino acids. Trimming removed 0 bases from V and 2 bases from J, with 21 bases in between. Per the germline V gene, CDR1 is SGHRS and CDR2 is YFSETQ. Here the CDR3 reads CASSLGQSSIVGAYEQYV. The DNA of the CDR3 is TGCGCCAGCAGCTTGGGCCAGTCCTCGATAGTGGGGGCCTACGAGCAGTACGTC.

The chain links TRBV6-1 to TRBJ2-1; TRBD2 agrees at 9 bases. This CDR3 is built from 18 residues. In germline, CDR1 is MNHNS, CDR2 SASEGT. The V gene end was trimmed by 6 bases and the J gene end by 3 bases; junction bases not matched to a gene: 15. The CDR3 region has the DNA TGTGCCAGCAGCCATCCGGGTGGCGGGGGGGTTAACTACAATGAGCAGTTCTTC. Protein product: CASSHPGGGGVNYNEQFF.

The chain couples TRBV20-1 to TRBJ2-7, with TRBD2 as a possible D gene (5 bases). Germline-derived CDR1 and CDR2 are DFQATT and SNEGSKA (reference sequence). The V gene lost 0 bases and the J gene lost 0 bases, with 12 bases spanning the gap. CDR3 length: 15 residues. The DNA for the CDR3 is TGCAGTGCTAGAGATCAAGGAGCGGTCTCCTACGAGCAGTACTTC. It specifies CSARDQGAVSYEQYF.

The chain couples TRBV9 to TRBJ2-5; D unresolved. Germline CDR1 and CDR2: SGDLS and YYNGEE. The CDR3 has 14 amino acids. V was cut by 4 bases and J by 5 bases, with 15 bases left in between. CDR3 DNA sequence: TGTGCCAGCAGCCCCCGGCCCGGCTTGGAGACCCAGTACTTC. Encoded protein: CASSPRPGLETQYF.

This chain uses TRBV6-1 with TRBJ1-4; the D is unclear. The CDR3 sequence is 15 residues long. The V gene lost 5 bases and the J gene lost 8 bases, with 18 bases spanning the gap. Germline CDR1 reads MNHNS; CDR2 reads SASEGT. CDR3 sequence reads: CASSPRLSTAEKLFF. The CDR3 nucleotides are TGTGCCAGCAGTCCTCGTCTTTCCACTGCCGAAAAACTGTTTTTT.

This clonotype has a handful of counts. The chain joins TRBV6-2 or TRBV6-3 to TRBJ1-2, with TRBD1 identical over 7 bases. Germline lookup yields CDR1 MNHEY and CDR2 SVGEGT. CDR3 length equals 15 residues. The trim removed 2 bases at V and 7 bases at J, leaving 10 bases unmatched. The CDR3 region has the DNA TGTGCCAGCAGTTACAGGCCCAGGGGGGATCGTGGCTACACCTTC. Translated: CASSYRPRGDRGYTF.

CDR3 amino acids: CASSPQDRGEGDTQYF. The DNA of the CDR3 is TGTGCCAGCAGCCCCCAAGACAGGGGAGAAGGAGATACGCAGTATTTT. The chain has TRBV11-1 and TRBJ2-3, with 8 bases aligning to TRBD1. The V and J ends lost 5 bases and 5 bases, in that order; junction bases with no gene match: 12. Germline V lookup: CDR1 SGHAT, CDR2 FQDESV (reference sequence). CDR3 length: 16 amino acids.

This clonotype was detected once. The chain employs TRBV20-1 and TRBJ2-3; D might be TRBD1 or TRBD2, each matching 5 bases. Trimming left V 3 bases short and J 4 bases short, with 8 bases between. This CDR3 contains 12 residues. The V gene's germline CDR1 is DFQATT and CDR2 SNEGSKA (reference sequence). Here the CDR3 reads CSASMGADTQYF. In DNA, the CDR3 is TGCAGTGCTAGTATGGGGGCAGATACGCAGTATTTT.